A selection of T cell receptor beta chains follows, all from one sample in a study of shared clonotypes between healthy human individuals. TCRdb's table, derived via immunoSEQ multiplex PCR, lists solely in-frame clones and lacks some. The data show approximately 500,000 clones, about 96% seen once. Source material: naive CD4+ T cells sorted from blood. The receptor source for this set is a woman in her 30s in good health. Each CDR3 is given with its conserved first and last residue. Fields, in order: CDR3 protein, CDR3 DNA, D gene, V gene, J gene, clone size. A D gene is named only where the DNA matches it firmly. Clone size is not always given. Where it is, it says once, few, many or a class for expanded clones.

cdr3_aa: CASSLVGGVLGEQYF; cdr3_nt: TGTGCCAGTAGCTTAGTAGGGGGAGTCTTGGGCGAGCAGTACTTC; d_call: NA; v_call: TRBV11-2; j_call: TRBJ2-7; clone_size: once
cdr3_aa: CASSFSGRVTGELFF; cdr3_nt: TGTGCCAGCAGTTTTAGCGGGAGAGTCACCGGGGAGCTGTTTTTT; d_call: TRBD2; v_call: TRBV2; j_call: TRBJ2-2; clone_size: once
cdr3_aa: CASSLDQGLAGYNEQFF; cdr3_nt: TGTGCCAGCAGCTTAGATCAGGGACTAGCGGGTTACAATGAGCAGTTCTTC; d_call: TRBD2; v_call: TRBV11-3; j_call: TRBJ2-1; clone_size: NA
cdr3_aa: CASSWFGLNYGYTF; cdr3_nt: TGTGCCAGCAGCTGGTTTGGCCTTAACTATGGCTACACCTTC; d_call: NA; v_call: TRBV5-6; j_call: TRBJ1-2; clone_size: NA
cdr3_aa: CASSLPPNTGELFF; cdr3_nt: TGTGCCAGCAGCTTACCACCGAACACCGGGGAGCTGTTTTTT; d_call: NA; v_call: TRBV7-2; j_call: TRBJ2-2; clone_size: NA
cdr3_aa: CASSLGQFPSNEQFF; cdr3_nt: TGTGCCAGCAGCTTGGGACAGTTTCCCTCCAATGAGCAGTTCTTC; d_call: NA; v_call: TRBV5-8; j_call: TRBJ2-1; clone_size: NA
cdr3_aa: CASSQLAGEETQYF; cdr3_nt: TGTGCCAGTAGCCAGCTAGCGGGAGAAGAGACCCAGTACTTC; d_call: TRBD2; v_call: TRBV19; j_call: TRBJ2-5; clone_size: NA
cdr3_aa: CASSYSWGEGANVLTF; cdr3_nt: TGTGCCAGCAGTTACTCTTGGGGGGAAGGGGCCAACGTCCTGACTTTC; d_call: NA; v_call: TRBV6-6; j_call: TRBJ2-6; clone_size: NA
cdr3_aa: CATKQMGLAGAEQYF; cdr3_nt: TGTGCCACCAAACAGATGGGACTAGCGGGAGCCGAGCAGTACTTC; d_call: TRBD2; v_call: TRBV6-5; j_call: TRBJ2-7; clone_size: NA
cdr3_aa: CASSPTRDRRRELFF; cdr3_nt: TGTGCCAGTAGCCCCACCCGGGACAGGCGACGGGAGCTGTTTTTT; d_call: TRBD1; v_call: TRBV19; j_call: TRBJ2-2; clone_size: NA
cdr3_aa: CASSQEGTISYEQYF; cdr3_nt: TGCGCCAGCAGCCAAGAGGGAACAATCTCCTACGAGCAGTACTTC; d_call: NA; v_call: TRBV4-1; j_call: TRBJ2-7; clone_size: NA
cdr3_aa: CASSETARSYEQYF; cdr3_nt: TGTGCCAGTAGTGAGACCGCGAGGAGCTACGAGCAGTACTTC; d_call: NA; v_call: TRBV19; j_call: TRBJ2-7; clone_size: NA
cdr3_aa: CASSQAESSEAFF; cdr3_nt: TGCGCCAGCAGCCAAGCCGAAAGTAGTGAAGCTTTCTTT; d_call: NA; v_call: TRBV4-1; j_call: TRBJ1-1; clone_size: NA
cdr3_aa: CASSPSGGGTDTQYF; cdr3_nt: TGCGCCAGCAGCCCCTCCGGGGGAGGCACAGATACGCAGTATTTT; d_call: NA; v_call: TRBV5-1; j_call: TRBJ2-3; clone_size: NA